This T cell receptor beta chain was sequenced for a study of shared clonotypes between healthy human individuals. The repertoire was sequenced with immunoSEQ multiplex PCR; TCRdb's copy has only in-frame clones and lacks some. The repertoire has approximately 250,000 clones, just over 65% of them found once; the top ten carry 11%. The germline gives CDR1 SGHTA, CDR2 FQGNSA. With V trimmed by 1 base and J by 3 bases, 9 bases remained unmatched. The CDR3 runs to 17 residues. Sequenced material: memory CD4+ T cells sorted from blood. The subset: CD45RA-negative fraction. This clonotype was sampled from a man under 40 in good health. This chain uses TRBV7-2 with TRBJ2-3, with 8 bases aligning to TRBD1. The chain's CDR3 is CASSLVPQGAKTDTQYF. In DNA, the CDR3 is TGTGCCAGCAGCTTAGTGCCCCAGGGGGCGAAGACAGATACGCAGTATTTT. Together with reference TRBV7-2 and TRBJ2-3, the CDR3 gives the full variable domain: GAGVSQSPSNKVTEKGKDVELRCDPISGHTALYWYRQSLGQGLEFLIYFQGNSAPDKSGLPSDRFSAERTGGSVSTLTIQRTQQEDSAVYLCASSLVPQGAKTDTQYFGPGTRLTVL.